These 24 T cell receptor beta chains share one sample of origin, sequenced in a study of glioma-infiltrating T cells. The iRepertoire nested amplicon-rescue multiplex PCR amplified TCR alpha and beta CDR3s from RNA. TCRdb processed the multiplex PCR reads anew with MiXCR; each CDR3 protein has one entry. This table holds approximately 120,000 distinct CDR3 sequences, roughly 25% found once. The sequenced sample consisted of glioma tissue, nonneoplastic brain tissue, or PBMCs (not recorded which). These receptors originate from a human donor with low-grade glioma or glioblastoma, undergoing nonglioma brain surgery, or in good health (not recorded which).

This clonotype was picked up many times. This sequence joins TRBV24-1 and TRBJ2-7; D may correspond to TRBD1 or TRBD2 (5 bases each). The V gene lost 9 bases and the J gene lost 10 bases, with 24 bases spanning the gap. Looked up from germline, CDR1 is KGHDR and CDR2 is SFDVKD. This CDR3 region has 14 residues. The CDR3 region has the DNA TGTGCCACCGATGTTGACCGGGGACCGCCAGGCCAGTACTTC. Translated: CATDVDRGPPGQYF.

Note on this clonotype: This may be a read error, as it is one base from a much larger clone. The CDR3 DNA sequence: TGCGCCAGCAGCCGAGGACTCCGGGGCCCGGAGCAGCACTTC. Residues: CASSRGLRGPEQHF. V and J are TRBV4-1 and TRBJ2-7; D possibly matches TRBD1 or TRBD2 (5 bases each). CDR1 and CDR2 (germline): MGHRA, YSYEKL. CDR3 length: 14 residues.

This clonotype was picked up many times. The rearrangement uses TRBV7-2 and TRBJ2-7; 9 bases match TRBD1. This CDR3 has 14 amino acids. V was clipped by 5 bases and J by 5 bases; unmatched bases: 7. In germline, CDR1 is SGHTA, CDR2 FQGNSA. The CDR3 coding sequence is TGTGCCAGCAGCCCCCTCGGGACAGGGAACGAGCAGTACTTC. Amino acid sequence: CASSPLGTGNEQYF.

The table lists this clonotype with a few counts. The conserved closing phenylalanine or tryptophan is absent in this CDR3, likely reflecting a read error. This chain connects TRBV11-2 to TRBJ2-1; D call uncertain. CDR1 and CDR2 (germline): SGHAT, FQNNGV. Trimming took off 7 bases at V and 3 bases at J, with 4 bases between the two ends. This CDR3 region has 11 residues. As DNA, the CDR3 is TGTGCCAGCACCGACTACAATGAGCAGTTCCTC. Translating it yields CASTDYNEQFL.

This clonotype was seen many times. The chain is built from TRBV20-1 and TRBJ1-1; unclear D gene. The V and J ends lost 8 bases and 5 bases respectively, with 18 bases between them. The germline gives CDR1 DFQATT, CDR2 SNEGSKA (reference sequence). The CDR3 covers 13 residues. CDR3 residues: CSLNRAGATEAFF. CDR3 coding DNA: TGCAGTCTAAATAGAGCAGGAGCAACTGAAGCTTTCTTT.

This clonotype was recorded many times. The chain combines TRBV4-2 with TRBJ2-2; D is possibly TRBD2 (5 bases). CDR3 length: 16 amino acids. The germline V gene has CDR1 LGHNA and CDR2 YNFKEQ. Between the trimmed V and J ends, which lost 1 base and 0 bases, there was a span of 9 bases. Here the CDR3 reads CASSQVGGSNTGELFF. The CDR3 nucleotides are TGTGCCAGCAGCCAAGTAGGCGGGTCGAACACCGGGGAGCTGTTTTTT.

As to this clonotype: A clone one base away is much larger, so this may be a read error. The chain has TRBV7-2 and TRBJ1-5, with 9 bases aligning to TRBD1. The CDR3 is 15 residues long. J lost 8 bases, V lost 5 bases, and 10 bases had no gene match. Looked up from germline, CDR1 is SGHTA and CDR2 is FQGNSA. CDR3 nucleotides: TGTGCCAGCAGCCGCGGGGGGACAGGGAGTGAGCCCCAGCATTTT. Protein sequence: CASSRGGTGSEPQHF.

The table lists this clonotype with many counts. The rearrangement links TRBV7-2 to TRBJ2-3; 9 nucleotides align to TRBD2. The CDR3 spans 19 residues. J was trimmed by 6 bases and V by 3 bases; bases with no gene match: 19. Germline V gives CDR1 SGHTA, CDR2 FQGNSA. CDR3: CASSFPGLGGRGVGDTQYF. The CDR3 bases are TGTGCCAGCAGCTTCCCGGGTTTAGGCGGGAGGGGGGTTGGGGATACGCAGTATTTT.

This clonotype was counted ten times or more. The chain joins TRBV19 to TRBJ1-5; no definite D call. The CDR3 consists of 14 residues. Deletions cut 8 bases from V and 3 bases from J, with 14 bases between. CDR1 and CDR2 (germline): LNHDA, SQIVND (reference sequence). The DNA for the CDR3 is TGTGCCAGTCAAGGTTCCCGGAACAATCAGCCCCAGCATTTT. Translating gives CASQGSRNNQPQHF.

The V gene is TRBV27, the J gene TRBJ1-6; 11 nucleotides align to TRBD1. J was trimmed by 8 bases and V by 6 bases; bases with no gene match: 6. There are 15 residues in the CDR3. Germline V lookup: CDR1 MNHEY, CDR2 SMNVEV (reference sequence). CDR3 bases: TGTGCCAGCAGAACGGGACAGGGGGACGATTCACCCCTCCACTTT. Encoded protein: CASRTGQGDDSPLHF.

J is TRBJ2-4 and V is TRBV5-1; 7 nucleotides agree with TRBD1. Germline CDR1 is SGHRS and CDR2 is YFSETQ. This CDR3 region has 14 residues. The ends lost 4 bases at V and 6 bases at J; junction bases unmatched: 7. The CDR3 DNA reads TGCGCCAGCAGCATACGACAGGGTGTAAACATTCAGTACTTC. As protein: CASSIRQGVNIQYF.

This clonotype has ten or more counts. V gene TRBV29-1 combines with J gene TRBJ2-3; D is possibly TRBD1 (5 bases). The CDR3 has 13 amino acids. Per the germline V gene, CDR1 is SQVTM and CDR2 is ANQGSEA. Trimming stripped 6 bases from V and 0 bases from J, with 10 bases between. This CDR3 is CSVTVTSTDTQYF. As DNA, the CDR3 is TGCAGCGTGACAGTAACTAGCACAGATACGCAGTATTTT.

This clonotype showed up many times. The gene calls are TRBV7-2 and TRBJ2-4; 11 positions match TRBD2. The CDR3 has 14 residues. Germline trimming cut 5 bases from V and 7 bases from J; bases unmatched to any gene: 4. Germline-derived CDR1 and CDR2 are SGHTA and FQGNSA. This chain's CDR3 is CASSLTSGSNIQYF. The CDR3 coding sequence is TGTGCCAGCAGCCTTACTAGCGGGAGTAACATTCAGTACTTC.

This clonotype was seen at least ten times. The rearrangement joins TRBV19 to TRBJ2-1, with 9 bases that match TRBD1. Germline V CDR1 and CDR2: LNHDA, SQIVND (reference sequence). The V gene end was trimmed by 3 bases and the J gene end by 0 bases; junction bases not matched to a gene: 3. This CDR3 contains 16 residues. The CDR3 DNA follows: TGTGCCAGTAGTATCGGGACAGGGTCCTCCTACAATGAGCAGTTCTTC. Protein sequence: CASSIGTGSSYNEQFF. Complete variable domain (other parts from reference TRBV19 and TRBJ2-1): DGGITQSPKYLFRKEGQNVTLSCEQNLNHDAMYWYRQDPGQGLRLIYYSQIVNDFQKGDIAEGYSVSREKKESFPLTVTSAQKNPTAFYLCASSIGTGSSYNEQFFGPGTRLTVL.

The chain recombines TRBV25-1 with TRBJ2-7; D may be TRBD1 (5 bases). The germline V and J ends were trimmed by 11 bases and 4 bases, with 18 bases remaining between them. CDR1 MGHDK and CDR2 SYGVNS come from the germline V gene. This CDR3 has 13 amino acids. Written as DNA, the CDR3 is TGTGCCCAACCGGCAGGACATGGGTACGAGCAGTACTTC. Encoded protein: CAQPAGHGYEQYF.

The chain carries TRBV6-6 and TRBJ2-4; 9 bases line up with TRBD1. The length of the CDR3 is 12 residues. V lost 6 bases to trimming and J lost 7 bases; unmatched junction nucleotides: 1. Germline assignment: CDR1 MNHNY and CDR2 SVGAGI (reference sequence). This CDR3 is CASRTGGNIQYF. The CDR3 DNA is TGTGCCAGCAGGACAGGGGGGAACATTCAGTACTTC.

This clonotype turned up a few times. The chain's CDR3 is CASSPLAREAFYNEQFF. For the CDR3, the DNA is TGCGCCAGCAGCCCCTTAGCCCGGGAGGCATTCTACAATGAGCAGTTCTTC. This rearrangement joins TRBV4-1 to TRBJ2-1, with 7 bases lining up with TRBD2. Losses at the gene ends were 4 bases for V and 3 bases for J; bases not matched to a gene: 12. The CDR3 is 17 amino acids. Germline CDR1 reads MGHRA; CDR2 reads YSYEKL.

This clonotype was recorded many times. CDR3 nucleotide sequence: TGTGCCAGCAGTGTGTGGGGATACGAGCAGTACTTC. This gives the protein CASSVWGYEQYF. The chain is built from TRBV2 and TRBJ2-7, with D hard to call. V was pared by 4 bases and J by 4 bases, with 8 bases between. The V gene's germline CDR1 is SNHLY and CDR2 FYNNEI. There are 12 residues in the CDR3.

The table lists this clonotype with many counts. This chain links TRBV20-1 with TRBJ1-1; tentatively, D is TRBD1 (6 bases). The CDR3 is 14 amino acids. The V end was cut by 1 base, the J end by 3 bases, with 12 bases between. Germline CDR1 DFQATT, CDR2 SNEGSKA (reference sequence). CDR3 residues: CSARGGAQDTEAFF. Written as DNA, the CDR3 is TGCAGTGCTAGAGGGGGGGCGCAGGACACTGAAGCTTTCTTT.

J is TRBJ2-7 and V is TRBV9; D possibly corresponds to TRBD2 (6 bases). The CDR3 length is 14 residues. V lost 3 bases and J lost 5, with 15 bases in between. The germline V gene has CDR1 SGDLS and CDR2 YYNGEE. Written as DNA, the CDR3 is TGTGCCAGCAGCGAGACTAGGAACTCGGACGAGCAGTACTTC. It codes for CASSETRNSDEQYF. The entire variable domain, with the rest obtained from reference TRBV9 and TRBJ2-7, is as follows: DSGVTQTPKHLITATGQRVTLRCSPRSGDLSVYWYQQSLDQGLQFLIQYYNGEERAKGNILERFSAQQFPDLHSELNLSSLELGDSALYFCASSETRNSDEQYFGPGTRLTVT.

Only a few counts were recorded for this clonotype. The chain carries TRBV29-1 and TRBJ2-3; D unclear. Germline-derived CDR1 and CDR2 are SQVTM and ANQGSEA. Trimming shortened V by 5 bases and J by 0 bases, and 9 bases separated the two germline ends. The CDR3 contains 13 residues. CDR3 sequence: CSVRKGSTDTQYF. Here the CDR3 DNA reads TGCAGCGTTCGGAAGGGAAGCACAGATACGCAGTATTTT.

This clonotype has ten or more counts. The chain employs TRBV12-3 or TRBV12-4 and TRBJ2-1; 10 bases match TRBD2. After removal of 6 bases from V and 1 base from J, the junction contained 12 bases not matched to a gene. The CDR3 extends over 18 amino acids. Here the CDR3 reads CASRGWGLANRSYNEQFF. For the CDR3, the DNA is TGTGCCAGCAGGGGGTGGGGACTAGCGAATCGTTCCTACAATGAGCAGTTCTTC.

This clonotype was recorded many times. V usage is TRBV6-6 and J usage is TRBJ1-3; D is perhaps TRBD1 (6 bases). Trimming left V 0 bases short and J 4 bases short, with 13 bases between. The germline V gene has CDR1 MNHNY and CDR2 SVGAGI (reference sequence). This CDR3 comprises 16 residues. The CDR3 region is CASSYSTPDRGNTIYF. The CDR3 region has the DNA TGTGCCAGCAGTTACTCAACACCTGACAGGGGAAACACCATATATTTT.

This clonotype was observed at least ten times. Here the CDR3 omits its conserved ending phenylalanine or tryptophan, so a read error is the likely source. The J gene is TRBJ2-5, the V gene TRBV20-1; D possibly corresponds to TRBD2 (5 bases). The CDR3 runs to 13 residues. Deletions cut 0 bases from V and 2 bases from J, with 7 bases between. Germline V lookup: CDR1 DFQATT, CDR2 SNEGSKA (reference sequence). The CDR3 region is CSARDSGQETQYL. CDR3 nucleotides: TGCAGTGCTAGAGATTCGGGGCAAGAGACCCAGTACCTC.